These 26 T cell receptor beta chains came from one sample sequenced in a study of read filtering for tumor transcriptome and immune sequencing. The library was built from roughly 400 ng RNA with molecular barcoded adaptors for alpha/delta and beta/gamma chains. TCRdb analysed the reads with MiXCR anew, one entry per CDR3 protein. The sample carries under 60,000 distinct CDR3 sequences, roughly 20% recorded once. The sample taken for sequencing was a population of CD138-negative cells sorted from bone marrow. These receptors originate from a donor at least 40 years old with multiple myeloma.

At least ten counts were recorded for this clonotype. The V call is TRBV5-1, the J call TRBJ2-7; weak D call: TRBD1 (6 bases). CDR1 is SGHRS and CDR2 is YFSETQ in the germline V gene. The CDR3 has 14 residues. V dropped 4 bases and J dropped 4 bases, with 15 bases sitting between them. CDR3 bases: TGCGCCAGCAGCCTCCCCGGGACACTATACGAGCAGTACTTC. This encodes CASSLPGTLYEQYF.

This chain joins TRBV20-1 and TRBJ2-7, with TRBD2 matching 10 bases. The CDR3 is 22 residues long. V lost 3 bases and J lost 4; bases outside the gene matches: 30. The germline V gene has CDR1 DFQATT and CDR2 SNEGSKA (reference sequence). The CDR3 bases are TGCAGTGCTAGGGGAAAAGGTTCCGCTAGCGGGAGATCCCCAGGGTCCCAGTACGAGCAGTACTTC. Translation: CSARGKGSASGRSPGSQYEQYF.

This clonotype has a count of ten or more. This chain links TRBV7-9 with TRBJ2-7, with 7 bases matching TRBD1. Germline-derived CDR1 and CDR2 are SEHNR and FQNEAQ (reference sequence). Trimming cost V 5 bases and J 1 base; bases outside gene matches: 5. The length of the CDR3 is 14 residues. Here the CDR3 reads CASSTGQQSYEQYF. The CDR3 coding sequence is TGTGCCAGCAGCACGGGACAGCAGTCCTACGAGCAGTACTTC.

In its sample, this clonotype was seen many times. The chain employs TRBV4-1 and TRBJ2-1, with D unresolved. Trimming took off 4 bases at V and 6 bases at J, with 4 bases between the two ends. Germline V gene lookup returns CDR1 MGHRA and CDR2 YSYEKL. CDR3 size: 11 residues. The CDR3 region is CASSLTNEQFF. The CDR3 DNA is TGCGCCAGCAGCCTCACCAATGAGCAGTTCTTC.

This clonotype showed up just a few times. The chain joins TRBV12-3 or TRBV12-4 to TRBJ1-2; D ambiguous. The V and J ends lost 8 bases and 0 bases respectively, with 13 bases between them. The CDR3 extends over 14 amino acids. The chain's CDR3 is CASSGSTANYGYTF. DNA of the CDR3: TGTGCCAGCTCTGGGAGCACAGCTAACTATGGCTACACCTTC.

This clonotype came up many times. The J gene is TRBJ2-1, the V gene TRBV2; 7 nucleotides align to TRBD2. The V gene end was trimmed by 8 bases and the J gene end by 2 bases; junction bases not matched to a gene: 9. Germline lookup yields CDR1 SNHLY and CDR2 FYNNEI. This CDR3 is built from 15 residues. CDR3 DNA sequence: TGTGCCAGCCAAGTAAGCGGGACCCCCTACAATGAGCAGTTCTTC. Translating gives CASQVSGTPYNEQFF.

This clonotype was detected a few times. This chain connects TRBV24-1 to TRBJ1-4; tentative D call: TRBD1 (5 bases). Germline V CDR1 and CDR2: KGHDR, SFDVKD. This CDR3 has 15 residues. The V end lost 3 bases, the J end lost 4 bases, and 11 bases lay between the germline ends. DNA of the CDR3: TGTGCCACCAGTGATCCGGGGGATGGTAATGAAAAACTGTTTTTT. This encodes CATSDPGDGNEKLFF.

This clonotype was detected ten times or more. The chain recombines TRBV20-1 with TRBJ2-7; D tentatively reads TRBD1 or TRBD2 (5 bases each). Germline CDR1 DFQATT, CDR2 SNEGSKA (reference sequence). The CDR3 has 15 residues. Trimming removed 4 bases at V and 1 base at J, with 17 bases between. DNA of the CDR3: TGCAGTGCTAATAAGGGACCTGGCGGATCCTACGAGCAGTACTTC. Its protein is CSANKGPGGSYEQYF.

The table lists this clonotype with many counts. The genes are TRBV20-1 and TRBJ2-7; D may be TRBD1 or TRBD2 (5 bases each). V was trimmed by 5 bases and J by 2 bases, leaving 16 bases between them. CDR3 size: 14 residues. Germline V lookup: CDR1 DFQATT, CDR2 SNEGSKA (reference sequence). CDR3 amino acids: CSAGTGPSTYEQYF. The CDR3 coding sequence is TGCAGTGCTGGAACGGGACCCTCCACCTACGAGCAGTACTTC.

Comment on this clonotype: A read error may explain this, as a much larger clone is one base away. J is TRBJ2-1 and V is TRBV9, with 12 bases fitting TRBD1. This CDR3 has 15 residues. Germline V lookup: CDR1 SGDLS, CDR2 YYNGEE. CDR3 sequence (DNA): TGTACCAGCAGCGTAGGGACAGGGGGCAACAATGAGCAGTTCTTC. Encoded protein: CTSSVGTGGNNEQFF. Together with reference TRBV9 and TRBJ2-1, the CDR3 gives the full variable domain: DSGVTQTPKHLITATGQRVTLRCSPRSGDLSVYWYQQSLDQGLQFLIQYYNGEERAKGNILERFSAQQFPDLHSELNLSSLELGDSALYFCTSSVGTGGNNEQFFGPGTRLTVL.

In its sample, this clonotype was seen many times. This chain joins TRBV4-3 and TRBJ2-1, with TRBD2 identical over 7 bases. The V gene end was trimmed by 2 bases and the J gene end by 4 bases; junction bases not matched to a gene: 5. The germline V gene has CDR1 LGHNA and CDR2 YSLEER. The CDR3 runs 15 residues. The CDR3 sequence is CASSQYSGYYNEQFF. DNA for the CDR3: TGCGCCAGCAGCCAATATAGCGGGTATTACAATGAGCAGTTCTTC.

This clonotype was counted at least ten times. This chain joins TRBV5-6 and TRBJ2-3; tentative D call: TRBD1 (5 bases). Looked up from germline, CDR1 is SGHDT and CDR2 is YYEEEE. V was trimmed by 2 bases and J by 3 bases, leaving 10 bases between them. This CDR3 has 14 amino acids. As DNA, the CDR3 is TGTGCCAGCAGCTTATGGACAAGGACAGATACGCAGTATTTT. Translating gives CASSLWTRTDTQYF.

This chain uses TRBV2 with TRBJ1-5, with unresolved D. This CDR3 region has 13 residues. Trimming cost V 8 bases and J 3 bases, with 11 bases left between them. Germline CDR1 is SNHLY and CDR2 is FYNNEI. The CDR3 DNA is TGTGCCAGCGGACGGGAGCACAATCAGCCCCAGCATTTT. Protein sequence: CASGREHNQPQHF.

About this clonotype: The junction departs from the called germline gene at one end, perhaps through a read error. This chain uses TRBV20-1 with TRBJ1-1, with 10 bases identical to TRBD1. Germline V gives CDR1 DFQATT, CDR2 SNEGSKA (reference sequence). The CDR3 consists of 15 residues. This CDR3 reads CSARLEGQGRTEASF. The CDR3 coding sequence is TGCAGTGCTAGGCTGGAGGGACAGGGGAGGACTGAAGCTTCCTTT.

This clonotype was counted a few times. The chain is built from TRBV7-2 and TRBJ2-7; 9 bases match TRBD2. The CDR3 has 15 residues. Losses at the gene ends were 5 bases for V and 1 base for J; bases not matched to a gene: 6. The V gene's germline CDR1 is SGHTA and CDR2 FQGNSA. The CDR3 sequence is CASSPISGSSYEQYF. The CDR3 nucleotides are TGTGCCAGCAGCCCCATTAGCGGGAGTTCCTACGAGCAGTACTTC.

This clonotype was counted only a few times. The chain is built from TRBV30 and TRBJ2-1; TRBD2 aligns across 8 bases. Germline CDR1 is GTSNPN and CDR2 is SVGIG (reference sequence). This CDR3 contains 14 residues. Trimming at V came to 7 bases and at J to 4 bases, leaving 9 bases not matched to a gene. This chain's CDR3 is CAFPVSGSYNEQFF. The CDR3 DNA follows: TGTGCCTTCCCGGTCAGCGGGAGTTACAATGAGCAGTTCTTC.

The sample holds many counts of this clonotype. The chain employs TRBV5-1 and TRBJ1-1, with D unclear. Germline lookup yields CDR1 SGHRS and CDR2 YFSETQ. With 0 bases removed from V and 12 bases from J, the gap between germline ends came to 15 bases. The CDR3 has 13 amino acids. The CDR3 DNA sequence: TGCGCCAGCAGCTTGGCCGGCAGCCGAACGACTTTCTTT. As protein: CASSLAGSRTTFF.

This clonotype has ten or more counts. This chain connects TRBV19 to TRBJ2-7; D may match TRBD1 or TRBD2 (5 bases each). This CDR3 spans 15 amino acids. V lost 7 bases and J lost 1, with 17 bases in between. Germline CDR1 reads LNHDA; CDR2 reads SQIVND (reference sequence). CDR3 in DNA: TGTGCCAGTACCCCGGGACCAGGAGGATCCTACGAGCAGTACTTC. This translates into CASTPGPGGSYEQYF. The whole variable domain, filled in from reference TRBV19 and TRBJ2-7, reads DGGITQSPKYLFRKEGQNVTLSCEQNLNHDAMYWYRQDPGQGLRLIYYSQIVNDFQKGDIAEGYSVSREKKESFPLTVTSAQKNPTAFYLCASTPGPGGSYEQYFGPGTRLTVT.

This chain joins TRBV20-1 and TRBJ1-2; D is uncertain. V was pared by 6 bases and J by 5 bases, with 22 bases between. This CDR3 is built from 15 residues. Germline V gives CDR1 DFQATT, CDR2 SNEGSKA (reference sequence). The CDR3 protein is CSALTVSPVYYGYTF. The CDR3 DNA reads TGCAGTGCCCTAACGGTCAGCCCGGTCTATTATGGCTACACCTTC.

This clonotype was detected ten times or more. J is TRBJ1-4 and V is TRBV28; D gene uncertain. CDR3 length: 11 amino acids. The germline V gene encodes CDR1 MDHEN and CDR2 SYDVKM. V lost 5 bases, J lost 6 bases, and 4 bases lay in between. The CDR3 sequence: CASSLHEKLFF. The CDR3 DNA sequence: TGTGCCAGCAGTCTCCATGAAAAACTGTTTTTT.

This clonotype was seen repeatedly, ten times or more. The chain links TRBV6-5 to TRBJ1-5; no reliable D call. V gave up 6 bases and J gave up 9 bases, with 18 bases separating them. The germline gives CDR1 MNHEY, CDR2 SVGAGI. The CDR3 has 14 residues. CDR3 region: CASRRREEGWPQHF. DNA of the CDR3: TGTGCCAGCAGGCGCCGGGAAGAGGGATGGCCCCAGCATTTT.

In regard to this clonotype: A much larger clone is a single base away; this may be a read error. The rearrangement uses TRBV10-3 and TRBJ1-2, with 12 bases lining up with TRBD1. This CDR3 contains 14 residues. The germline V gene encodes CDR1 ENHRY and CDR2 SYGVKD. The V gene end was trimmed by 8 bases and the J gene end by 7 bases; junction bases not matched to a gene: 8. CDR3 nucleotide sequence: TGTGCCATCGCCCGGGACAGGGGGCGGACTGGCTACACCTTC. Its protein product is CAIARDRGRTGYTF.

In this sample, this clonotype turned up many times. The chain employs TRBV2 and TRBJ1-6; tentative D call: TRBD1 (5 bases). The V gene's germline CDR1 is SNHLY and CDR2 FYNNEI. The ends were cut back, 7 bases at V and 5 bases at J, with 12 bases in the middle. This CDR3 has 14 residues. CDR3 residues: CASMQGVDNSPLHF. The CDR3 nucleotides are TGTGCCAGCATGCAGGGCGTCGATAATTCACCCCTCCACTTT.

Many counts were recorded for this clonotype. This CDR3 reads CASSFQAGVYNEQFF. The CDR3, as DNA: TGCGCCAGCAGCTTCCAGGCGGGGGTTTACAATGAGCAGTTCTTC. The chain couples TRBV5-1 to TRBJ2-1; TRBD2 matches 7 bases. Looked up from germline, CDR1 is SGHRS and CDR2 is YFSETQ. V lost 2 bases to trimming and J lost 4 bases; unmatched junction nucleotides: 6. The CDR3 extends over 15 amino acids.

This clonotype was picked up many times. The chain combines TRBV2 with TRBJ2-7; unclear D gene. This CDR3 is 12 amino acids long. Per germline, CDR1 SNHLY and CDR2 FYNNEI. Trimming removed 8 bases from V and 1 base from J, with 9 bases in between. CDR3 nucleotides: TGTGCCAGCGGCGGAGCGTCCTACGAGCAGTACTTC. Translated: CASGGASYEQYF.

Comments on this clonotype: Possible read error: a much larger clone is one base away. The rearrangement joins TRBV7-2 to TRBJ2-1; D may be TRBD2 (6 bases). This CDR3 spans 16 amino acids. The germline V gene encodes CDR1 SGHTA and CDR2 FQGNSA. V was cut by 1 base and J by 2 bases, with 12 bases left in between. As DNA, the CDR3 is TGTGCCAGCAGCTTAGGGGGGGTCAACCCCTACAATGAGCAGTTCTTC. The encoded protein is CASSLGGVNPYNEQFF.